This TCR beta chain was identified during a study of T-cell reconstitution after alpha-beta-depleted transplantation in children. This clonotype was picked up a small number of times. Germline CDR1 is GTSNPN and CDR2 is SVGIG (reference sequence). The CDR3 totals 13 residues. J lost 3 bases, V lost 5 bases, and 5 bases had no gene match. A TCRbeta library incorporating unique molecular identifiers was prepared. TCRdb itself ran the PCR reads through MiXCR, one entry per CDR3 protein. The sample contains some 490,000 distinct CDR3 sequences, around an eighth of which appear only once. The clonotype was recovered from a human donor who donated a stem cell graft to a child with combined immunodeficiency. The sequencing used PBMCs from the stem cell graft donor, collected from the stem cell graft. The chain links TRBV30 to TRBJ2-7, with TRBD1 matching over 9 bases. In nucleotides, the CDR3 is TGTGCCTGGGGGACAGGGCTATACTACGAGCAGTACTTC. Its protein is CAWGTGLYYEQYF.